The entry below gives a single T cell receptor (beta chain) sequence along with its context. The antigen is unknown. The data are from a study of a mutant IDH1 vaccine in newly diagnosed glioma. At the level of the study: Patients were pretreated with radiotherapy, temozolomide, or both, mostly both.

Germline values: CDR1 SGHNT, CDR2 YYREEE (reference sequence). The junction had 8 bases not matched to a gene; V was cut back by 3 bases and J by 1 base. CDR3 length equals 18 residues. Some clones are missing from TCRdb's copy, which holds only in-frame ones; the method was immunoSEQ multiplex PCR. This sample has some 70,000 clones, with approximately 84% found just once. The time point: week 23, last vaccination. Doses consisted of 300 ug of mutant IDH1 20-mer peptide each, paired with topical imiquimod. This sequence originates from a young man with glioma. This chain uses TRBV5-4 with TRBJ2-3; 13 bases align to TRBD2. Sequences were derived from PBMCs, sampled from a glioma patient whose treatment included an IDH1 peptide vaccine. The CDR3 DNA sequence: TGTGCCAGCAGCTATGGACTAGCGGGAGTGGGTGGCACAGATACGCAGTATTTT. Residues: CASSYGLAGVGGTDTQYF.